Sequencing of this T cell receptor (beta chain) was carried out in a study of cytomegalovirus exposure and HLA in healthy donors. V was clipped by 4 bases and J by 8 bases, with 16 bases between them. The CDR3 is made up of 15 amino acids. CDR1 and CDR2 (germline): SGHDT, YYEEEE. As concerns this clone: Antigen unknown.

Findings and limits, study-wide: For cytomegalovirus status, the classifier reportedly gave diagnoses with high specificity and sensitivity.

The primer mix had 60 Vbeta and 13 Jbeta primers. Data came from immunoSEQ multiplex PCR; TCRdb stores just in-frame clones and leaves some out. Counted here are roughly 100,000 clones, around 65% occurring once; the ten biggest clones make up roughly 3.5%. This clonotype was sampled from a woman in her 50s in good health and CMV-seronegative. Sequenced material: PBMCs. The gene calls are TRBV5-6 and TRBJ1-6; TRBD1 is a possible D gene (5 bases). The CDR3 DNA reads TGTGCCAGCAGCGCGGAGGGTATAGGGGATTCACCCCTCCACTTT. It specifies CASSAEGIGDSPLHF.